This T cell receptor (beta chain) originates from a study of blood T cell repertoires in COVID-19. Whole-study context: The analysed material was cDNA or gDNA that came from T cells, B-cell-depleted T cells, or PBMCs.

In the original processing: Nucleated cell counts were estimated from reference gene primer amplification. Profiling relied on immunoSEQ multiplex PCR, and the TCRdb table lists in-frame clones only, not all of them. D and trimming were read from the DNA, whereas the V and J calls and clone size are those reported in that table. The data contain about 39,000 clones, 85% of them seen just once; the ten biggest clones take up 4% to 5%. This CDR3 is built from 17 residues. The germline V gene encodes CDR1 GTSNPN and CDR2 SVGIG (reference sequence). The V and J ends lost 1 base and 0 bases, in that order; junction bases with no gene match: 8.

The chain uses TRBV30 and TRBJ2-2; TRBD2 matches 7 bases. The clonotype was recovered from a man aged 55-75 years with acute or convalescent COVID-19. Specimen: peripheral blood. The CDR3 loop reads CAWSAWGAGPNTGELFF. The CDR3 coding sequence is TGTGCCTGGAGTGCCTGGGGAGCGGGGCCGAACACCGGGGAGCTGTTTTTT.